This T cell receptor (beta chain) emerged from a study of blood T cell repertoires in COVID-19. Trimming shortened V by 6 bases and J by 2 bases, and 14 bases separated the two germline ends. There are 14 residues in the CDR3. From germline, CDR1 is MNHEY and CDR2 SVGAGI. Per the original methods: Estimation of nucleated cell counts was performed using reference gene primer amplification. Clones were read by immunoSEQ multiplex PCR, and TCRdb kept only the in-frame ones, dropping some. V, J and clone size were drawn from that table, and D and trimming were deduced from the DNA. The sample holds approximately 170,000 clones, 70% to 90% seen once.

This chain connects TRBV6-5 to TRBJ2-7, with D unresolved. Source material: peripheral blood. This TCR came from a woman of 80 years or more in a cohort sampled during active or convalescent COVID-19. The CDR3 region has the DNA TGTGCCAGCAGATCCCTCTGGGCCCCCTACGAGCAGTACGTC. This codes for CASRSLWAPYEQYV.